The 10 T cell receptor beta chains below all came from one sample that was sequenced in a study of T cells in Graves' hyperthyroidism and ophthalmopathy. From RNA transcripts, TCR beta CDR3 regions were amplified. The TCR CDR3 first-round RT-PCR relied on the HTBI primer set. Each CDR3 protein is one row after TCRdb ran MiXCR on the multiplex PCR reads. The data contain more than 600,000 distinct CDR3 sequences, 16% of them singletons. Sample: blood. The origin of the receptors is a man aged 18-30 years with Graves' hyperthyroidism.

This clonotype has ten or more counts. V gene TRBV7-9 combines with J gene TRBJ2-5, with 11 bases lining up with TRBD2. CDR3 length equals 15 residues. The germline V gene has CDR1 SEHNR and CDR2 FQNEAQ (reference sequence). Losses at the gene ends were 5 bases for V and 5 bases for J; bases not matched to a gene: 7. The CDR3 bases are TGTGCCAGCAGCCCACTAGCGGGAGTGGATGAGACCCAGTACTTC. Translated, it gives CASSPLAGVDETQYF. Full variable domain (missing parts from reference TRBV7-9 and TRBJ2-5): DTGVSQNPRHKITKRGQNVTFRCDPISEHNRLYWYRQTLGQGPEFLTYFQNEAQLEKSRLLSDRFSAERPKGSFSTLEIQRTEQGDSAMYLCASSPLAGVDETQYFGPGTRLLVL.

The gene calls are TRBV3-1 and TRBJ2-1; 11 nucleotides agree with TRBD2. This CDR3 has 14 residues. Germline V gene sequence: CDR1 LGHDT, CDR2 YNNKEL (reference sequence). The J segment lost 10 bases and the V segment lost 5 bases, leaving 7 bases of the junction unmatched. For the CDR3, the DNA is TGTGCCAGCAGCTTTAGCGGGAGGGGGGACGAGCAGTTCTTC. Translated: CASSFSGRGDEQFF.

This sequence joins TRBV15 and TRBJ1-2, with D hard to call. CDR1 LNHNV and CDR2 YYDKDF come from the germline V gene (reference sequence). The V and J ends lost 8 bases and 5 bases respectively, with 21 bases between them. The CDR3 has 15 amino acids. The CDR3 region has the DNA TGTGCCACCGGTTCTGATTGGGCCGAATCTTATGGCTACACCTTC. Protein: CATGSDWAESYGYTF.

The V call is TRBV30, the J call TRBJ2-7, with 8 bases identical to TRBD1. Germline CDR1 is GTSNPN and CDR2 is SVGIG (reference sequence). The V and J ends lost 5 bases and 0 bases, in that order; junction bases with no gene match: 3. CDR3 length equals 13 residues. CDR3 loop: CAWAGGSSYEQYF. CDR3 bases: TGTGCCTGGGCAGGGGGCAGCTCCTACGAGCAGTACTTC.

This clonotype was counted many times. The rearrangement joins TRBV20-1 to TRBJ2-1; 10 bases are shared with TRBD2. V gave up 5 bases and J gave up 1 base; unmatched junction bases: 2. This CDR3 region has 14 residues. The germline CDR1 and CDR2 sequences are DFQATT and SNEGSKA (reference sequence). This CDR3 reads CSAEAGGSYNEQFF. The DNA for the CDR3 is TGCAGTGCTGAAGCGGGAGGGTCCTACAATGAGCAGTTCTTC.

The chain employs TRBV7-3 and TRBJ2-1, with 13 positions matching TRBD2. With 1 base clipped from V and 0 bases from J, the junction kept 6 bases outside the gene matches. Germline V gives CDR1 SGHTA, CDR2 FQGTGA. The CDR3 runs 19 residues. CDR3 DNA: TGTGCCAGCAGCTTAATAGGACTAGCGGGGGCGAACTCCTACAATGAGCAGTTCTTC. Protein sequence: CASSLIGLAGANSYNEQFF.

This clonotype was found a few times. The rearrangement joins TRBV19 to TRBJ1-4; the match to TRBD1 covers 8 bases. The CDR3 consists of 16 residues. In germline, CDR1 is LNHDA, CDR2 SQIVND (reference sequence). The V segment lost 7 bases and the J segment 6 bases; nucleotides outside the gene matches: 13. CDR3 sequence reads: CASTGQGARWDEKLFF. The CDR3 DNA sequence: TGTGCCAGTACGGGGCAGGGGGCGAGATGGGATGAAAAACTGTTTTTT.

V usage is TRBV10-3 and J usage is TRBJ1-4; no reliable D call. The length of the CDR3 is 15 residues. With 0 bases removed from V and 6 bases from J, the gap between germline ends came to 11 bases. Germline V lookup: CDR1 ENHRY, CDR2 SYGVKD. CDR3: CAISESIYPHEKLFF. In nucleotides, the CDR3 is TGTGCCATCAGTGAGTCGATTTATCCCCATGAAAAACTGTTTTTT.

This clonotype was counted many times. V and J are TRBV28 and TRBJ1-5, with D unresolved. Trimming cost V 5 bases and J 7 bases, with 15 bases left between them. In germline, CDR1 is MDHEN, CDR2 SYDVKM. This CDR3 comprises 14 residues. The CDR3 DNA sequence: TGTGCCAGCAGTATCCTAAAACTCGGGCAGCCCCAGCATTTT. This gives the protein CASSILKLGQPQHF.

This clonotype has more than one count but fewer than ten. One base away lies a much larger clone, so this may be a sequencing read error. The chain uses TRBV12-3 or TRBV12-4 and TRBJ2-1; D remains unclear. V was shortened by 5 bases and J by 6 bases, with 14 bases between the two germline ends. The CDR3 has 14 residues. The CDR3 DNA is TGTGCCAGCAGTCCTTCGGATCGGTGCAATGAGCAGTTCTTC. Translating gives CASSPSDRCNEQFF.